Listed below are T cell receptor beta chains from one sample, sequenced in a study of blood T cell repertoires in COVID-19. Sequenced by immunoSEQ multiplex PCR; TCRdb stores in-frame clones only, minus some. The sample includes some 150,000 clones, approximately 86% of them seen just once. The sequencing input was peripheral blood. The source of these receptors is a woman between 40 and 55 years old with active or convalescent COVID-19. Both conserved end residues are part of each CDR3. A D gene is named only where the DNA matches it firmly. Rows may omit the clone size; those that give it use once, few, many or a size class.

v_gene	len	j_gene	abundance	d_gene	CDR3nt	CDR3aa
TRBV28	16	TRBJ2-7	NA	NA	TGTGCCAGCAGAGCCACAGGGTGGGGAAAATCCTACGAGCAGTACTTC	CASRATGWGKSYEQYF
TRBV2	14	TRBJ2-7	NA	TRBD1	TGTGCCAGCTCCTGGCAAGGGGGCTCGGGAGAGCAGTACTTC	CASSWQGGSGEQYF
TRBV18	16	TRBJ1-5	once	TRBD1	TGTGCCAGCTCACCACGCGGCGGACAGGGGAATCAGCCCCAGCATTTT	CASSPRGGQGNQPQHF
TRBV27	14	TRBJ1-2	NA	NA	TGTGCCAGCAGTTTATTTCAGGGCGGCTATGGCTACACCTTC	CASSLFQGGYGYTF
TRBV7-9	12	TRBJ2-7	NA	NA	TGTGCCAGCAGCTTAACCTGGAGGGAGCAGTACTTC	CASSLTWREQYF
TRBV25-1	17	TRBJ1-4	NA	NA	TGTGCCAGCAGTGACGGTCCGTTCGGCGGAGCTCGTGAAAAACTGTTTTTT	CASSDGPFGGAREKLFF
TRBV11-2	15	TRBJ1-4	NA	TRBD1	TGTGCCAGCAGCCCCCAGGGGGCTGCTAATGAAAAACTGTTTTTT	CASSPQGAANEKLFF
TRBV27	14	TRBJ2-3	once	NA	TGTGCCAGCAGTTTGGGCAGGGGCACAGATACGCAGTATTTT	CASSLGRGTDTQYF
TRBV7-9	17	TRBJ1-1	NA	TRBD1	TGTGCCAGCAGCTCGTCCCGGGACAGGGCAGGTGGCACTGAAGCTTTCTTT	CASSSSRDRAGGTEAFF
TRBV10-3	15	TRBJ2-2	NA	NA	TGTGCCATCAGTGGCCAGGCCCCGAACACCGGGGAGCTGTTTTTT	CAISGQAPNTGELFF
TRBV27	12	TRBJ1-2	NA	NA	TGTGCCAGCAGTTTACGCGGATATGGCTACACCTTC	CASSLRGYGYTF
TRBV11-3	13	TRBJ2-2	NA	NA	TGTGCCAGCAGTGTGGGGAGCACCGGGGAGCTGTTTTTT	CASSVGSTGELFF
TRBV3-1/TRBV3-2	16	TRBJ2-2	NA	TRBD2	TGTGCCAGCAGCCAAGAGGGGGGGATGTACACCGGGGAGCTGTTTTTT	CASSQEGGMYTGELFF
TRBV28	12	TRBJ2-7	NA	NA	TGTGCCAGCAGACGTTTCCGGTACGAGCAGTACTTC	CASRRFRYEQYF
TRBV5-1	18	TRBJ2-1	NA	TRBD2	TGCGCCAGCAGCTTGGCCTCGGCTAGCGGCGCATCCTACAATGAGCAGTTCTTC	CASSLASASGASYNEQFF
TRBV19	16	TRBJ2-2	NA	TRBD2	TGTGCCAGTAGCTTACAGCGGGGGTACAACACCGGGGAGCTGTTTTTT	CASSLQRGYNTGELFF